Below, 25 T cell receptor beta chains from the same sample are listed, as sequenced in a study of blood T cells in healthy people across ages. A second PCR of 7 to 11 cycles used a sample-barcoded 5' primer and a J-beta primer mix. TCRdb independently ran MiXCR on the 5' RACE reads; one entry per CDR3 protein. The table lists 710,000 or so distinct CDR3 sequences, over 20% of them singletons. The sequencing input was blood. The receptors stem from a man between 70 and 80 years old in good health.

The chain has TRBV13 and TRBJ2-4; TRBD1 is a possible D gene (5 bases). Germline CDR1 and CDR2: PRHDT and FYEKMQ (reference sequence). The CDR3 loop spans 15 amino acids. V lost 4 bases and J lost 1, with 11 bases in between. The CDR3 reads CASSSGIRAKNIQYF. The CDR3 DNA reads TGTGCCAGCAGCTCAGGGATTCGGGCCAAAAACATTCAGTACTTC.

The gene calls are TRBV29-1 and TRBJ2-2; TRBD1 agrees at 7 bases. The germline V gene has CDR1 SQVTM and CDR2 ANQGSEA. V dropped 3 bases and J dropped 4; count of bases not matched to a gene: 8. The CDR3 is 15 amino acids. This CDR3 is CSVEETGLTTGELFF. CDR3 in DNA: TGCAGCGTTGAGGAGACAGGGCTGACCACCGGGGAGCTGTTTTTT.

The table lists this clonotype with a few counts. The chain is built from TRBV27 and TRBJ1-3; D is ambiguous. This CDR3 region has 14 residues. Germline V gives CDR1 MNHEY, CDR2 SMNVEV (reference sequence). Deletions cut 8 bases from V and 1 base from J, with 12 bases between. The CDR3 is CASCPDRSGNTIYF. Written as DNA, the CDR3 is TGTGCCAGCTGCCCTGATAGGTCTGGAAACACCATATATTTT.

The chain links TRBV28 to TRBJ2-3; 10 bases are a match to TRBD2. The CDR3 sequence is 19 residues long. The ends lost 4 bases at V and 4 bases at J; junction bases unmatched: 17. CDR1 and CDR2 from the germline V gene are MDHEN and SYDVKM. The CDR3 sequence: CASSSNSGRSLRSADTQYF. DNA for the CDR3: TGTGCCAGCAGTTCCAATAGCGGGAGGTCGCTGAGGTCGGCAGATACGCAGTATTTT.

This chain connects TRBV27 to TRBJ2-5; no reliable D call. The CDR3 runs 13 residues. Trimming removed 6 bases from V and 1 base from J, with 9 bases in between. The V gene's germline CDR1 is MNHEY and CDR2 SMNVEV (reference sequence). The CDR3 nucleotides read TGTGCCAGCAGCCCAAAGTTCCAAGAGACCCAGTACTTC. Translation: CASSPKFQETQYF.

A note on this clonotype: The junction and the germline gene differ at one end; a read error may be behind it. CDR3 sequence (DNA): TGCAGCGTTGGGGGACTGGATAGCGATCAGCCCCAGCATTTT. Translating it yields CSVGGLDSDQPQHF. This chain connects TRBV29-1 to TRBJ1-5; maybe TRBD1 (5 bases). The CDR3 is 14 residues long. CDR1 and CDR2 from the germline V gene are SQVTM and ANQGSEA.

CDR3 coding DNA: TGTGCCAGCAGCTCCCAGCAGGGGAGCGAGCAGTACTTC. This sequence encodes CASSSQQGSEQYF. The V and J genes are TRBV7-2 and TRBJ2-7; D perhaps matches TRBD1 (6 bases). Trimming took 4 bases from V and 6 from J, leaving 13 bases between them. Germline CDR1 and CDR2: SGHTA and FQGNSA. CDR3 length: 13 residues.

This chain links TRBV27 with TRBJ1-1; 8 positions match TRBD1. Germline lookup yields CDR1 MNHEY and CDR2 SMNVEV (reference sequence). This CDR3 is built from 13 residues. J was trimmed by 6 bases and V by 6 bases; bases with no gene match: 6. The CDR3 protein is CASRDRVLSEAFF. The CDR3 region has the DNA TGTGCCAGCAGGGACAGGGTCCTTTCTGAAGCTTTCTTT.

The chain joins TRBV20-1 to TRBJ2-1, with TRBD2 identical over 9 bases. From germline, CDR1 is DFQATT and CDR2 SNEGSKA (reference sequence). The CDR3 extends over 17 amino acids. V lost 1 base to trimming and J lost 5 bases; unmatched junction nucleotides: 12. This chain's CDR3 is CSARGFSGSPFDNEQFF. For the CDR3, the DNA is TGCAGTGCTAGAGGGTTTAGCGGGAGCCCCTTTGACAATGAGCAGTTCTTC.

This clonotype was recorded once. This chain uses TRBV29-1 with TRBJ1-2, with 10 nucleotides matching TRBD1. Trimming at V came to 5 bases and at J to 7 bases, leaving 7 bases not matched to a gene. CDR1 is SQVTM and CDR2 is ANQGSEA in the germline V gene. The CDR3 extends over 13 amino acids. The chain's CDR3 is CSVNDRGLGGYTF. The CDR3 bases are TGCAGCGTTAATGACAGGGGGCTCGGTGGCTACACCTTC.

The genes are TRBV7-2 and TRBJ2-7; D not certain. Germline CDR1 is SGHTA and CDR2 is FQGNSA. Trimming pared 1 base from V and 3 bases from J, leaving 10 bases between. This CDR3 is 14 amino acids long. The CDR3 coding sequence is TGTGCCAGCAGCTTAGACCAACAGATCTACGAGCAGTACTTC. Amino acid sequence: CASSLDQQIYEQYF.

The sample holds a few counts of this clonotype. V and J are TRBV5-1 and TRBJ1-5; D ambiguous. The CDR3 totals 14 residues. Trimming took off 0 bases at V and 3 bases at J, with 7 bases between the two ends. Germline CDR1 SGHRS, CDR2 YFSETQ. Here the CDR3 reads CASSLDGYNQPQHF. The CDR3, as DNA: TGCGCCAGCAGCTTGGATGGGTACAATCAGCCCCAGCATTTT.

This clonotype was counted a few times. This chain connects TRBV20-1 to TRBJ2-4; 9 bases fit TRBD2. CDR3 length: 14 amino acids. Per germline, CDR1 DFQATT and CDR2 SNEGSKA (reference sequence). Trimming removed 6 bases from V and 5 bases from J; junction bases left unmatched: 8. The CDR3 nucleotides read TGCAGTGCGGAGCGGGGGGCGGCCCAAAACATTCAGTACTTC. As protein: CSAERGAAQNIQYF.

The chain couples TRBV5-1 to TRBJ1-5; no definite D call. V shed 0 bases and J shed 2 bases, with 12 bases lying between them. The CDR3 consists of 16 residues. Germline CDR1 SGHRS, CDR2 YFSETQ. CDR3 sequence: CASSLAGFGGNQPQHF. For the CDR3, the DNA is TGCGCCAGCAGCTTGGCGGGGTTTGGGGGCAATCAGCCCCAGCATTTT.

V usage is TRBV29-1 and J usage is TRBJ2-7; D remains unclear. The J call is uncertain, as TRBJ2-5 better fits the DNA end. The CDR3 covers 10 residues. Germline values: CDR1 SQVTM, CDR2 ANQGSEA. Here the CDR3 reads CSVEVETQYF. The CDR3 DNA reads as TGCAGCGTTGAAGTCGAGACCCAGTACTTC.

This clonotype was counted a single time. The V call is TRBV19, the J call TRBJ1-1; D possibly corresponds to TRBD1 (6 bases). There are 13 residues in the CDR3. The ends were cut back, 1 base at V and 5 bases at J, with 8 bases in the middle. The germline CDR1 and CDR2 sequences are LNHDA and SQIVND (reference sequence). This CDR3 reads CASSIGGGTEAFF. The CDR3 DNA reads TGTGCCAGTAGTATAGGAGGGGGTACTGAAGCTTTCTTT.

The chain couples TRBV20-1 to TRBJ2-1; TRBD2 is a possible D gene (6 bases). V lost 2 bases to trimming and J lost 9 bases, with 14 bases between them. Germline V CDR1 and CDR2: DFQATT, SNEGSKA (reference sequence). This CDR3 is built from 13 residues. The CDR3 DNA is TGCAGTGCTAGATGGCCGGGAGTGACTGAGCAGTTCTTC. Translation gives CSARWPGVTEQFF.

A remark on this clonotype: The junction shows a germline mismatch at one end, possibly a read error. The gene calls are TRBV7-9 and TRBJ2-3; D gene unclear. Germline V CDR1 and CDR2: SEHNR, FQNEAQ (reference sequence). CDR3 size: 14 residues. CDR3 loop: CASRLGVLTDTQYF. The CDR3 DNA follows: TGTGCCAGCCGCTTAGGAGTACTCACAGATACGCAGTATTTT.

This clonotype has just a few counts. The chain recombines TRBV6-1 with TRBJ2-7; D uncertain. The CDR3 length is 11 residues. Germline assignment: CDR1 MNHNS and CDR2 SASEGT. Trimming removed 6 bases at V and 5 bases at J, with 8 bases between. The CDR3 DNA reads TGTGCCAGCAGGCACATGGACGAGCAGTACTTC. It translates to CASRHMDEQYF.

This clonotype was observed a handful of times. The chain combines TRBV14 with TRBJ2-1; D unresolved. The CDR3 loop spans 16 amino acids. Per the germline V gene, CDR1 is SGHDN and CDR2 is FVKESK. V was clipped by 0 bases and J by 2 bases, with 11 bases between them. The CDR3: CASSQDRGTPYNEQFF. In nucleotides, the CDR3 is TGTGCCAGCAGCCAAGATCGAGGCACCCCCTACAATGAGCAGTTCTTC.

The chain combines TRBV7-9 with TRBJ2-4, with D unresolved. This CDR3 is built from 15 residues. CDR1 SEHNR and CDR2 FQNEAQ come from the germline V gene (reference sequence). With 3 bases removed from V and 9 bases from J, the gap between germline ends came to 18 bases. This CDR3 reads CASSFQGQVDGIQYF. The CDR3 bases are TGTGCCAGCAGCTTCCAAGGCCAGGTTGATGGCATTCAGTACTTC.

This clonotype was seen only a few times. V and J are TRBV7-9 and TRBJ2-3; no clear D. Germline CDR1 is SEHNR and CDR2 is FQNEAQ (reference sequence). The V end was cut by 5 bases, the J end by 4 bases, with 16 bases between. The CDR3 totals 15 residues. Written as DNA, the CDR3 is TGTGCCAGCAGCCCACTTACTTCAGTGGCAGATACGCAGTATTTT. This codes for CASSPLTSVADTQYF. The full variable domain, in which reference TRBV7-9 and TRBJ2-3 provide the parts outside the CDR3, is DTGVSQNPRHKITKRGQNVTFRCDPISEHNRLYWYRQTLGQGPEFLTYFQNEAQLEKSRLLSDRFSAERPKGSFSTLEIQRTEQGDSAMYLCASSPLTSVADTQYFGPGTRLTVL.

This clonotype was seen a handful of times. The CDR3 region has the DNA TGCGCCAGCAGCTCGTGGAGACAGGGGTACTACGAGCAGTACTTC. It specifies CASSSWRQGYYEQYF. This chain links TRBV5-1 with TRBJ2-5; 8 nucleotides match TRBD1. The J call may not be correct, given that the DNA end is closer to TRBJ2-7. Germline V gene lookup returns CDR1 SGHRS and CDR2 YFSETQ. This CDR3 is built from 15 residues.

This clonotype has only a few counts. The chain couples TRBV3-1 to TRBJ1-3; D gene unclear. The V end lost 4 bases, the J end lost 2 bases, and 12 bases lay between the germline ends. Germline loops: CDR1 LGHDT, CDR2 YNNKEL (reference sequence). The CDR3 contains 15 residues. The CDR3 nucleotides read TGTGCCAGCAGCCGTGGACGGAGCACTGGAAACACCATATATTTT. It yields the protein CASSRGRSTGNTIYF. The complete variable domain, with remaining parts taken from reference TRBV3-1 and TRBJ1-3, reads DTAVSQTPKYLVTQMGNDKSIKCEQNLGHDTMYWYKQDSKKFLKIMFSYNNKELIINETVPNRFSPKSPDKAHLNLHINSLELGDSAVYFCASSRGRSTGNTIYFGEGSWLTVV.

This clonotype was recorded a few times. The chain recombines TRBV19 with TRBJ2-5; D gene uncertain. Gene TRBJ2-7 matches the end of the DNA better, so the J call may be wrong. CDR1 and CDR2 from the germline V gene are LNHDA and SQIVND (reference sequence). The CDR3 is made up of 10 amino acids. CDR3 in DNA: TGTGCCACCTCAGCCTACGAGCAGTACTTC. The encoded protein is CATSAYEQYF.